The 29 T cell receptor beta chains reported below all come from one sample, sequenced in a study of Ad26.COV2.S vaccination and SARS-CoV-2 variants. Repertoires were generated with immunoSEQ multiplex PCR, while TCRdb's copy carries only in-frame clones and drops some. Of over 400,000 clones in the sample, approximately 92% were seen once. The treatment is: approximately 18 received Ad26.COV2.S at low or high dose, single or two shots; several received placebo; per-sample allocation not given. Each sample was drawn 63 days after the first injection (of vaccine or placebo). The source was peripheral blood, collected in a trial of Ad26.COV2.S vaccine versus placebo. The source is a person between 18 and 65 years old who received the Ad26.COV2.S COVID-19 vaccine or a placebo.

The chain couples TRBV5-6 to TRBJ1-5; 7 bases match TRBD1. CDR1 and CDR2 from the germline V gene are SGHDT and YYEEEE. V shed 1 base and J 4 bases; nucleotides not matched to a gene: 11. The CDR3 runs 17 residues. The CDR3 DNA is TGTGCCAGCAGCTTGTTTGGTCATGACAGGGTGAATCAGCCCCAGCATTTT. Translation gives CASSLFGHDRVNQPQHF.

V usage is TRBV7-2 and J usage is TRBJ1-2, with 9 bases identical to TRBD1. The J segment lost 2 bases and the V segment lost 4 bases, leaving 11 bases of the junction unmatched. Germline loops: CDR1 SGHTA, CDR2 FQGNSA. This CDR3 comprises 17 residues. CDR3 nucleotides: TGTGCCAGCAGCTCCTCCCGCGGGACAGGGCTAAACTATGGCTACACCTTC. Its translation is CASSSSRGTGLNYGYTF.

The gene calls are TRBV28 and TRBJ2-7; perhaps TRBD2 as D (7 bases). Trimming removed 3 bases at V and 4 bases at J, with 16 bases between. CDR1 and CDR2 from the germline V gene are MDHEN and SYDVKM. CDR3 length: 15 residues. The CDR3 sequence: CASSFFGGRTYEQYF. Written as DNA, the CDR3 is TGTGCCAGCAGTTTTTTCGGGGGGCGGACGTACGAGCAGTACTTC.

This chain links TRBV6-2 or TRBV6-3 with TRBJ2-2; possible D gene TRBD1, 5 bases. The CDR3 sequence is 15 residues long. Trimming took off 2 bases at V and 2 bases at J, with 9 bases between the two ends. Germline loops: CDR1 MNHEY, CDR2 SVGEGT. CDR3 sequence: CASSYRRANTGELFF. As DNA, the CDR3 is TGTGCCAGCAGTTACCGCAGGGCAAACACCGGGGAGCTGTTTTTT.

The chain joins TRBV21-1 to TRBJ1-4; TRBD1 is the table's D call and was not checked against the DNA. TRBV21-1 is noted as a pseudogene. This CDR3 spans 15 amino acids. Here the CDR3 reads CASSNRQVINEKLFF. CDR3 DNA: TGTGCCAGCAGCAACAGACAGGTGATAAATGAAAAACTGTTTTTT.

The chain combines TRBV5-6 with TRBJ2-7; TRBD1 is a possible D gene (5 bases). The CDR3 is 14 residues long. The ends were cut back, 4 bases at V and 3 bases at J, with 14 bases in the middle. Germline V gene data show CDR1 as SGHDT and CDR2 as YYEEEE. CDR3 coding DNA: TGTGCCAGCAGCCCACTAAAGGGGAACTACGAGCAGTACTTC. This sequence encodes CASSPLKGNYEQYF.

V is TRBV27 and J is TRBJ2-7, with a possible D match to TRBD2 (7 bases). Trimming took 5 bases from V and 0 from J, leaving 14 bases between them. The CDR3 loop spans 15 amino acids. Germline lookup yields CDR1 MNHEY and CDR2 SMNVEV (reference sequence). The CDR3 nucleotides read TGTGCCAGCAGTATAGGGGGGGGTCCCTCCTACGAGCAGTACTTC. Its protein is CASSIGGGPSYEQYF.

The gene calls are TRBV19 and TRBJ2-2, with 9 nucleotides matching TRBD2. The CDR3 spans 17 residues. V lost 3 bases and J lost 6; bases outside the gene matches: 11. Germline V CDR1 and CDR2: LNHDA, SQIVND (reference sequence). CDR3 residues: CASSMREGVPTSGELFF. The CDR3, as DNA: TGTGCCAGTAGTATGCGGGAGGGCGTCCCCACTTCCGGGGAGCTGTTTTTT.

J is TRBJ1-5 and V is TRBV30, with D uncertain. Per the germline V gene, CDR1 is GTSNPN and CDR2 is SVGIG (reference sequence). The V gene lost 1 base and the J gene lost 4 bases, with 8 bases spanning the gap. CDR3 length: 13 amino acids. CDR3 nucleotides: TGTGCCTGGAGTGGGCAGCTAAATCAGCCCCAGCATTTT. The encoded protein is CAWSGQLNQPQHF.

The rearrangement joins TRBV19 to TRBJ1-1, with TRBD1 identical over 7 bases. V shed 9 bases and J 10 bases; nucleotides not matched to a gene: 8. Germline-derived CDR1 and CDR2 are LNHDA and SQIVND (reference sequence). The CDR3 has 11 amino acids. For the CDR3, the DNA is TGTGCCAGCCTAACCGCAGGGGGAGCTTTCTTT. This translates into CASLTAGGAFF. Based on the CDR3 plus reference TRBV19 and TRBJ1-1, the full variable domain is DGGITQSPKYLFRKEGQNVTLSCEQNLNHDAMYWYRQDPGQGLRLIYYSQIVNDFQKGDIAEGYSVSREKKESFPLTVTSAQKNPTAFYLCASLTAGGAFFGQGTRLTVV.

The chain uses TRBV28 and TRBJ1-2; the D gene is possibly TRBD1 (6 bases). The length of the CDR3 is 14 residues. Germline CDR1 is MDHEN and CDR2 is SYDVKM. With 7 bases removed from V and 5 bases from J, the gap between germline ends came to 17 bases. DNA for the CDR3: TGTGCCAGCACCTTGGACGAGGGGGTATATGGCTACACCTTC. It is translated as CASTLDEGVYGYTF.

J is TRBJ2-4 and V is TRBV6-2 or TRBV6-3, with TRBD2 identical over 12 bases. In germline, CDR1 is MNHEY, CDR2 SVGEGT. The CDR3 spans 17 residues. V lost 4 bases and J lost 3; bases outside the gene matches: 7. The CDR3 bases are TGTGCCAGCAGTTTACCGACTAGCGGGGGCCACAAAAACATTCAGTACTTC. Protein sequence: CASSLPTSGGHKNIQYF.

This clone came up once. This rearrangement joins TRBV7-9 to TRBJ2-1, with TRBD2 matching over 9 bases. This CDR3 spans 15 amino acids. Germline CDR1 SEHNR, CDR2 FQNEAQ (reference sequence). V lost 7 bases, J lost 2 bases, and 6 bases stayed unmatched. CDR3 coding DNA: TGTGCCAGCACCTCCTTAGCGGGGGCCTACAATGAGCAGTTCTTC. It translates to CASTSLAGAYNEQFF.

The chain is built from TRBV10-3 and TRBJ2-7; 9 positions match TRBD1. The CDR3 has 13 amino acids. From germline, CDR1 is ENHRY and CDR2 SYGVKD. V was clipped by 2 bases and J by 7 bases; unmatched bases: 3. CDR3 protein: CAISEGDRGEQYF. The DNA of the CDR3 is TGTGCCATCAGTGAGGGAGACAGGGGGGAGCAGTACTTC.

The V call is TRBV11-2, the J call TRBJ2-3, with 9 bases matching TRBD2. This CDR3 is built from 15 residues. V gave up 1 base and J gave up 6 bases; unmatched junction bases: 5. Germline CDR1 reads SGHAT; CDR2 reads FQNNGV. This CDR3 is CASSLGLAAPDTQYF. The CDR3 DNA follows: TGTGCCAGCAGCTTAGGACTAGCGGCCCCGGATACGCAGTATTTT.

This sequence joins TRBV7-2 and TRBJ1-2, with D perhaps TRBD1 (6 bases). Germline lookup yields CDR1 SGHTA and CDR2 FQGNSA. Trimming cost V 1 base and J 5 bases, with 14 bases left between them. The CDR3 has 15 residues. CDR3 protein: CASSLGGQTHYGYTF. For the CDR3, the DNA is TGTGCCAGCAGCTTAGGAGGACAGACTCATTATGGCTACACCTTC. Variable domain in full (rest from reference TRBV7-2 and TRBJ1-2): GAGVSQSPSNKVTEKGKDVELRCDPISGHTALYWYRQSLGQGLEFLIYFQGNSAPDKSGLPSDRFSAERTGGSVSTLTIQRTQQEDSAVYLCASSLGGQTHYGYTFGSGTRLTVV.

The V call is TRBV19, the J call TRBJ2-1, with 8 bases fitting TRBD2. The CDR3 sequence is 14 residues long. The trim removed 5 bases at V and 8 bases at J, leaving 8 bases unmatched. Germline-derived CDR1 and CDR2 are LNHDA and SQIVND (reference sequence). The CDR3 protein is CASSALAVSHEQFF. The CDR3 coding sequence is TGTGCCAGTAGTGCACTAGCGGTAAGTCATGAGCAGTTCTTC. Full variable domain (outside the CDR3, taken from reference TRBV19 and TRBJ2-1): DGGITQSPKYLFRKEGQNVTLSCEQNLNHDAMYWYRQDPGQGLRLIYYSQIVNDFQKGDIAEGYSVSREKKESFPLTVTSAQKNPTAFYLCASSALAVSHEQFFGPGTRLTVL.

This rearrangement joins TRBV5-1 to TRBJ2-2; 8 nucleotides match TRBD2. CDR1 and CDR2 (germline): SGHRS, YFSETQ. The CDR3 extends over 16 amino acids. V was pared by 4 bases and J by 7 bases, with 12 bases of the junction left unmatched. The chain's CDR3 is CASSPDPGGSGGELFF. The DNA of the CDR3 is TGCGCCAGCAGCCCTGACCCGGGGGGGTCGGGCGGGGAGCTGTTTTTT.

V is TRBV6-2 or TRBV6-3 and J is TRBJ1-2; D is ambiguous. This CDR3 has 14 amino acids. V lost 6 bases to trimming and J lost 4 bases, with 15 bases between them. Germline CDR1 reads MNHEY; CDR2 reads SVGEGT. CDR3 sequence: CASSQIYSIYGYTF. The CDR3 nucleotides read TGTGCCAGCAGCCAGATTTACAGCATCTATGGCTACACCTTC.

The genes are TRBV28 and TRBJ1-6; D perhaps matches TRBD1 (5 bases). The V and J ends lost 2 bases and 6 bases respectively, with 8 bases between them. CDR1 MDHEN and CDR2 SYDVKM come from the germline V gene. This CDR3 is built from 14 residues. CDR3 coding DNA: TGTGCCAGCAGTTTAGGGGGGGTTAATTCACCCCTCCACTTT. It codes for CASSLGGVNSPLHF.

This chain links TRBV6-5 with TRBJ1-2; TRBD1 agrees at 8 bases. Germline V lookup: CDR1 MNHEY, CDR2 SVGAGI. V gave up 5 bases and J gave up 7 bases; unmatched junction bases: 12. CDR3 size: 15 residues. The DNA of the CDR3 is TGTGCCAGCAGTCTTCAACTTCCGGGACAGGTTGGCTACACCTTC. Its translation is CASSLQLPGQVGYTF.

The V and J genes are TRBV28 and TRBJ2-1; D may correspond to TRBD1 or TRBD2 (5 bases each). The V gene lost 7 bases and the J gene lost 4 bases, with 14 bases spanning the gap. This CDR3 is 14 amino acids long. Germline V gene sequence: CDR1 MDHEN, CDR2 SYDVKM. CDR3 residues: CASTLGVYYNEQFF. For the CDR3, the DNA is TGTGCCAGCACACTGGGGGTGTATTACAATGAGCAGTTCTTC.

This chain connects TRBV4-3 to TRBJ2-3, with 9 bases lining up with TRBD1. The V gene end was trimmed by 0 bases and the J gene end by 4 bases; junction bases not matched to a gene: 5. CDR3 length equals 16 residues. Germline V gene sequence: CDR1 LGHNA, CDR2 YSLEER. This chain's CDR3 is CASSQDGGQGADTQYF. The CDR3 coding sequence is TGCGCCAGCAGCCAAGATGGGGGACAGGGTGCAGATACGCAGTATTTT.

This chain connects TRBV5-1 to TRBJ1-2, with D possibly TRBD1 on 6 matching bases. This CDR3 is 14 amino acids long. Germline CDR1 is SGHRS and CDR2 is YFSETQ. Trimming took off 0 bases at V and 7 bases at J, with 13 bases between the two ends. The DNA for the CDR3 is TGCGCCAGCAGCTTGGTTCCGGGGGCGGCTGGCTACACCTTC. Its translation is CASSLVPGAAGYTF.

The CDR3 is CASSQDAGLYEQYF. The CDR3 DNA reads TGCGCCAGCAGCCAAGATGCGGGATTGTACGAGCAGTACTTC. The chain carries TRBV4-3 and TRBJ2-7, with D maybe TRBD2 (6 bases). The CDR3 is 14 amino acids. V gave up 0 bases and J gave up 4 bases, with 10 bases separating them. Germline lookup yields CDR1 LGHNA and CDR2 YSLEER.

This clone was found once. The rearrangement joins TRBV27 to TRBJ1-6, with D perhaps matching TRBD1 (5 bases). Per the germline V gene, CDR1 is MNHEY and CDR2 is SMNVEV (reference sequence). The V end lost 0 bases, the J end lost 9 bases, and 15 bases lay between the germline ends. This CDR3 is 16 amino acids long. As DNA, the CDR3 is TGTGCCAGCAGTTTATCCCGGGGAGGGGTGAGTTCACCCCTCCACTTT. Protein: CASSLSRGGVSSPLHF.

CDR3 loop: CASSFFHWAVDRELFRTDTQYF. In DNA form, the CDR3 reads TGTGCCAGCAGTTTCTTCCATTGGGCCGTGGACAGGGAGTTATTTCGGACAGATACGCAGTATTTT. The chain is built from TRBV27 and TRBJ2-3, with 8 bases lining up with TRBD1. The V and J ends lost 3 bases and 3 bases, in that order; junction bases with no gene match: 26. Germline values: CDR1 MNHEY, CDR2 SMNVEV (reference sequence). CDR3 length equals 22 residues.

This chain links TRBV18 with TRBJ2-3; 7 bases are a match to TRBD2. J was trimmed by 0 bases and V by 6 bases; bases with no gene match: 12. The CDR3 covers 17 residues. Germline-derived CDR1 and CDR2 are KGHSH and LQKENI. The chain's CDR3 is CASSRIHLSGSTDTQYF. In nucleotides, the CDR3 is TGTGCCAGCTCTCGCATCCACCTTAGCGGGAGCACAGATACGCAGTATTTT.

This clone was observed a few times. This CDR3 is also generated by other DNA sequences in the sample. The genes are TRBV3-1 (or the pseudogene TRBV3-2) and TRBJ1-5; no firm D call. Germline CDR1 and CDR2: LGHDT and YNNKEL (reference sequence). V was pared by 4 bases and J by 0 bases, with 7 bases between. The CDR3 spans 14 residues. CDR3 sequence (DNA): TGTGCCAGCAGCCCGCAAAATAGCAATCAGCCCCAGCATTTT. Protein sequence: CASSPQNSNQPQHF.